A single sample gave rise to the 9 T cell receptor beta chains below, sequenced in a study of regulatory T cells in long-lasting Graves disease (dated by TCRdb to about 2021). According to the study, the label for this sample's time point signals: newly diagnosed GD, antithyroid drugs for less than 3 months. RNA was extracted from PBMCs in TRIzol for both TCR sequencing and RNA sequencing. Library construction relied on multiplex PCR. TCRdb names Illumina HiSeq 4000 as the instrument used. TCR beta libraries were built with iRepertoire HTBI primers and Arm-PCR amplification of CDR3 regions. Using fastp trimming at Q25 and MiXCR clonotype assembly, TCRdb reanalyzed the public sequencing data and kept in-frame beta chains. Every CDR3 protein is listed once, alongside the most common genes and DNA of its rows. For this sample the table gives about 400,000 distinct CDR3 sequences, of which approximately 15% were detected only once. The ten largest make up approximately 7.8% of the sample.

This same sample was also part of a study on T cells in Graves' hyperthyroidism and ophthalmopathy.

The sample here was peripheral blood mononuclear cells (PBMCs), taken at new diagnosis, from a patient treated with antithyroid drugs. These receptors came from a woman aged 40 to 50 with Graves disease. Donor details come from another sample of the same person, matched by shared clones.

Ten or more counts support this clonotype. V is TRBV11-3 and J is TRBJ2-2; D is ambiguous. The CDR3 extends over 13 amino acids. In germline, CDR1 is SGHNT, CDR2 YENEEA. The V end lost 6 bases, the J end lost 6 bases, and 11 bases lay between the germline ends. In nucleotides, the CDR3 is TGTGCCAGCAGATCCAGAGGCTCCGGGGAGCTGTTTTTT. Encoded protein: CASRSRGSGELFF.

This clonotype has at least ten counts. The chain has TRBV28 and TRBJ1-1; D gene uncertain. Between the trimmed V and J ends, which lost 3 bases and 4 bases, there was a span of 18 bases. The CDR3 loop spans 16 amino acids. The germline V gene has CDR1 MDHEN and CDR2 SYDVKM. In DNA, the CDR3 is TGTGCCAGCAGTTTTATCGGATCGAGGTGGGCCACTGAAGCTTTCTTT. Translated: CASSFIGSRWATEAFF. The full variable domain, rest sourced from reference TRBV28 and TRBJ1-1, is DVKVTQSSRYLVKRTGEKVFLECVQDMDHENMFWYRQDPGLGLRLIYFSYDVKMKEKGDIPEGYSVSREKKERFSLILESASTNQTSMYLCASSFIGSRWATEAFFGQGTRLTVV.

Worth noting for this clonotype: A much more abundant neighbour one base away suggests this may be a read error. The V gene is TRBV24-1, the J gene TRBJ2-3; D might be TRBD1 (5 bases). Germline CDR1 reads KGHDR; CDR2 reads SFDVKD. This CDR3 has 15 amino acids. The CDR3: CATSDPQTYTGTQYF. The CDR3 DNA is TGTGCCACCAGTGATCCCCAAACGTACACAGGTACGCAGTATTTT.

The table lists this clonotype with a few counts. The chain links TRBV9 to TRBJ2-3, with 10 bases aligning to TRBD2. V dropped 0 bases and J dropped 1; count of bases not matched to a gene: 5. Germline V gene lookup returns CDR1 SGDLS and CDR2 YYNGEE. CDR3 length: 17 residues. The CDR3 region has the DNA TGTGCCAGCAGCGTAGAGAGGACTAGCGGTCGCACAGATACGCAGTATTTT. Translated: CASSVERTSGRTDTQYF.

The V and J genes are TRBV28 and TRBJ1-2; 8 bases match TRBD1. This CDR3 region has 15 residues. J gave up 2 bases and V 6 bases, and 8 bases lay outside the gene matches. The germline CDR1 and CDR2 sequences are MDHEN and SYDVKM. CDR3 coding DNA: TGTGCCAGCAGCTCAGACAACAGGGGGAACTATGGCTACACCTTC. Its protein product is CASSSDNRGNYGYTF.

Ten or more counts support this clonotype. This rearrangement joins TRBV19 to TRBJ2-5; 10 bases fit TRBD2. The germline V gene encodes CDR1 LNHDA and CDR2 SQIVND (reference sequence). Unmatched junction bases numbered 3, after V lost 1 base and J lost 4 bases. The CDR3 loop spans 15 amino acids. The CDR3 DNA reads TGTGCCAGTAGTATAGCAGCGGGAGGGCCAGAGACCCAGTACTTC. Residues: CASSIAAGGPETQYF.

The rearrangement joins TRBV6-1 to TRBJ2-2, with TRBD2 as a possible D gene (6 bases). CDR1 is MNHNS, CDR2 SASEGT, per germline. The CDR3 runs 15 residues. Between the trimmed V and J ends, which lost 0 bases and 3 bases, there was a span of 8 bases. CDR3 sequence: CASSEARRDTGELFF. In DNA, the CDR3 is TGTGCCAGCAGTGAAGCTCGGAGGGACACCGGGGAGCTGTTTTTT.

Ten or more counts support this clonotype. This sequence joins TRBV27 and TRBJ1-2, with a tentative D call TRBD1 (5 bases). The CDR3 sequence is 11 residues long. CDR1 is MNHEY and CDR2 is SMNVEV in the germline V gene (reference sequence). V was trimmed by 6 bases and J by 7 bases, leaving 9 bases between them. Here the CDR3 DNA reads TGTGCCAGCAGCTCCGGGGGTGGCTACACCTTC. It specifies CASSSGGGYTF.

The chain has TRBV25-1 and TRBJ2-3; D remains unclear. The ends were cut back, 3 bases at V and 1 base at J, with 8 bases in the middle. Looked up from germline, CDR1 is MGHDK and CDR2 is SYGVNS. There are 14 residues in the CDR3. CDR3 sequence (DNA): TGTGCCAGCAGTGACGGGCGCGGCACAGATACGCAGTATTTT. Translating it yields CASSDGRGTDTQYF.